Listed here is a single T cell receptor (beta chain). The sample comes from a study of cytomegalovirus exposure and HLA in healthy donors. Study context: Prior work identified some 120 million unique TCR beta sequences in some 180 million T cells.

Healthy bone marrow donors made up the donors. This CDR3 has 16 residues. CDR1 and CDR2 (germline): SGHVS, FQNEAQ. V shed 5 bases and J 5 bases; nucleotides not matched to a gene: 11. Primers included in the PCR were 60 Vbeta and 13 Jbeta primers. Assay: immunoSEQ multiplex PCR; the TCRdb copy retains only in-frame clones and omits some. This table has some 200,000 clones, about three quarters appearing once. The chain links TRBV7-8 to TRBJ1-5; 8 bases match TRBD1. The sequencing input was PBMCs. The clonotype comes from a man aged 18 to 30 in good health and CMV-seronegative. The CDR3 DNA follows: TGTGCCAGCAGCCGCTTTAGGACAGGGCAAGATCAGCCCCAGCATTTT. Translating gives CASSRFRTGQDQPQHF.